The rows below give T cell receptor beta chains drawn from one sample of a study of T-cell reconstitution after alpha-beta-depleted transplantation in children. TCRdb re-analysed the PCR reads in MiXCR, keeping a single row per CDR3 protein. The repertoire has about 610,000 distinct CDR3 sequences, over 9.5% of them found once; the top ten carry roughly 4%. The material sequenced was PBMCs from the stem cell graft donor, taken from the stem cell graft. These receptors originate from a human donor who donated a stem cell graft to a child with acute myeloid leukemia. Each CDR3 is given with its conserved first and last residue. A D gene is named only where the DNA matches it firmly. Size values are once, few and many counts, or a class for expanded clones, and some rows have none.

abundance: many
d_gene: TRBD1
v_gene: TRBV24-1
j_gene: TRBJ2-5
CDR3aa: CATSDPTGSGETQYF
CDR3nt: TGTGCCACCAGTGATCCGACAGGGTCAGGGGAGACCCAGTACTTC

abundance: few
d_gene: TRBD1
v_gene: TRBV6-1
j_gene: TRBJ2-1
CDR3aa: CASRTTGGSYNEQFF
CDR3nt: TGTGCCAGCAGGACTACAGGGGGTTCCTACAATGAGCAGTTCTTC

abundance: .
d_gene: TRBD1
v_gene: TRBV30
j_gene: TRBJ1-5
CDR3aa: CAWSVGGESTQHF
CDR3nt: TGTGCCTGGAGTGTAGGGGGCGAGAGTACCCAGCATTTT

abundance: many
d_gene: .
v_gene: TRBV20-1
j_gene: TRBJ2-1
CDR3aa: CSASSPINEQFF
CDR3nt: TGCAGTGCTAGTTCCCCTATCAATGAGCAGTTCTTC

abundance: few
d_gene: .
v_gene: TRBV2
j_gene: TRBJ1-3
CDR3aa: CASSESLAGNTIYF
CDR3nt: TGTGCCAGCAGTGAGTCTCTTGCGGGAAACACCATATATTTT

abundance: few
d_gene: .
v_gene: TRBV12-3/TRBV12-4
j_gene: TRBJ2-3
CDR3aa: CASSRGDSTQYF
CDR3nt: TGTGCCAGCAGCCGCGGGGACAGCACGCAGTATTTT

abundance: many
d_gene: .
v_gene: TRBV4-3
j_gene: TRBJ2-1
CDR3aa: CASSQGPKLGEQFF
CDR3nt: TGCGCCAGCAGCCAAGGCCCCAAGTTAGGTGAGCAGTTCTTC

abundance: .
d_gene: TRBD2
v_gene: TRBV5-1
j_gene: TRBJ2-5
CDR3aa: CASSFTGTSGQETQYF
CDR3nt: TGCGCCAGCAGCTTTACCGGGACTAGCGGTCAAGAGACCCAGTACTTC

abundance: .
d_gene: .
v_gene: TRBV4-1
j_gene: TRBJ2-1
CDR3aa: CASSQDRLVFQFF
CDR3nt: TGCGCCAGCAGCCAAGATCGGCTTGTTTTTCAGTTCTTC

abundance: few
d_gene: TRBD1
v_gene: TRBV7-2
j_gene: TRBJ2-5
CDR3aa: CASSAQTGGVQYF
CDR3nt: TGTGCCAGCAGCGCCCAGACAGGGGGCGTTCAGTACTTC

abundance: few
d_gene: TRBD1
v_gene: TRBV24-1
j_gene: TRBJ2-5
CDR3aa: CATSDPGTGGTTQYF
CDR3nt: TGTGCCACCAGTGACCCCGGGACAGGTGGAACGACCCAGTACTTC

abundance: .
d_gene: .
v_gene: TRBV20-1
j_gene: TRBJ2-7
CDR3aa: CSARVGPHSYEQYF
CDR3nt: TGCAGTGCTAGAGTGGGACCTCATTCCTACGAGCAGTACTTC

abundance: few
d_gene: TRBD2
v_gene: TRBV27
j_gene: TRBJ2-3
CDR3aa: CASSRAGRVAWDTQYF
CDR3nt: TGTGCCAGCAGCCGAGCGGGGCGCGTAGCATGGGATACGCAGTATTTT

abundance: many
d_gene: .
v_gene: TRBV20-1
j_gene: TRBJ1-5
CDR3aa: CSAGTGGPRGQPQHF
CDR3nt: TGCAGTGCCGGGACGGGAGGGCCCAGGGGTCAGCCCCAGCATTTT